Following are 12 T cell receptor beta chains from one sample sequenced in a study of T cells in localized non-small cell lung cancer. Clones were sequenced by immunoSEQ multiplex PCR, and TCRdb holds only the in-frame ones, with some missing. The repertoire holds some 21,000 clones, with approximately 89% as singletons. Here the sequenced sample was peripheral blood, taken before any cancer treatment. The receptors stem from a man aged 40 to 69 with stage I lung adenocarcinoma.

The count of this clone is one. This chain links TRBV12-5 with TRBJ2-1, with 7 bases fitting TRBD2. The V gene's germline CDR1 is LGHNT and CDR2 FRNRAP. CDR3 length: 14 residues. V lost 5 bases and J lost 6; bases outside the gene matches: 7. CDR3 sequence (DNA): TGTGCTAGTGGTCTGAGCGGGAACCCCAATGAGCAGTTCTTC. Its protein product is CASGLSGNPNEQFF. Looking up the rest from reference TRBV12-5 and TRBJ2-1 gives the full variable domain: DARVTQTPRHKVTEMGQEVTMRCQPILGHNTVFWYRQTMMQGLELLAYFRNRAPLDDSGMPKDRFSAEMPDATLATLKIQPSEPRDSAVYFCASGLSGNPNEQFFGPGTRLTVL.

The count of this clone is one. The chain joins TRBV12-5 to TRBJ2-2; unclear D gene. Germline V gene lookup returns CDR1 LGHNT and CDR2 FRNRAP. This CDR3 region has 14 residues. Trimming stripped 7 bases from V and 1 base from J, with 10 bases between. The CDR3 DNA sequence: TGTGCTAGTGCGATCAACATGAACACCGGGGAGCTGTTTTTT. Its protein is CASAINMNTGELFF.

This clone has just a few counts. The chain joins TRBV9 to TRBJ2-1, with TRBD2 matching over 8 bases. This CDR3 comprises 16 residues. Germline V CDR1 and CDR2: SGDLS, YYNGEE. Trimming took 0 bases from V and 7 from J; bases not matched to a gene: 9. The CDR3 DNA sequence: TGTGCCAGCAGCGTAGTCCCAGCGGGGGCGGGGAATGAGCAGTTCTTC. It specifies CASSVVPAGAGNEQFF.

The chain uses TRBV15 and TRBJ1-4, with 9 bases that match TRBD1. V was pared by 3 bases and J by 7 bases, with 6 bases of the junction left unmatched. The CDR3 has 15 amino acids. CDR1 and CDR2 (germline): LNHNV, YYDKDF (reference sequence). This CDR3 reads CATSSKQGAREKLFF. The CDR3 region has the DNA TGTGCCACCAGCAGTAAACAGGGGGCGCGTGAAAAACTGTTTTTT.

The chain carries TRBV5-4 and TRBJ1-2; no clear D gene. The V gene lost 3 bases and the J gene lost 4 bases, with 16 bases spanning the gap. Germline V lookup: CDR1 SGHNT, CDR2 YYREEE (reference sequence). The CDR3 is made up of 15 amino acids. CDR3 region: CASSSLVLQSYGYTF. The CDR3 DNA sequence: TGTGCCAGCAGCTCCCTTGTATTGCAAAGCTATGGCTACACCTTC.

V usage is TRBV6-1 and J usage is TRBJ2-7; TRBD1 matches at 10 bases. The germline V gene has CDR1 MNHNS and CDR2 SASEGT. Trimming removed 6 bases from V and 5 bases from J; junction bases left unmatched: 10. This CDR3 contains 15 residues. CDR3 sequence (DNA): TGTGCCAGCAGAAGACAGACAGGGGGCCTGGACGAGCAGTACTTC. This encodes CASRRQTGGLDEQYF.

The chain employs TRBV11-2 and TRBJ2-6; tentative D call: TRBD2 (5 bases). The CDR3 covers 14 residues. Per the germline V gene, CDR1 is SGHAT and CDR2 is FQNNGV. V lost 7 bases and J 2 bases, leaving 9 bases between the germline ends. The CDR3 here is CASKTSAGANVLTF. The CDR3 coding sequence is TGTGCCAGCAAAACTAGTGCTGGGGCCAACGTCCTGACTTTC.

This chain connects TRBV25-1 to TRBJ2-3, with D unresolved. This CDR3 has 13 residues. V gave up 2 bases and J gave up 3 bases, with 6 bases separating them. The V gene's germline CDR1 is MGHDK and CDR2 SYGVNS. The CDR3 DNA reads TGTGCCAGCAGTGAACTGTGGACAGATACGCAGTATTTT. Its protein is CASSELWTDTQYF.

In DNA form, the CDR3 reads TGCGCCAGCAGCCTCAGACTAGCGGAAACTTTTACTCTCATCACAGATACGCAGTATTTT. Protein product: CASSLRLAETFTLITDTQYF. The chain combines TRBV4-1 with TRBJ2-3, with TRBD2 matching 9 bases. This CDR3 has 20 amino acids. CDR1 and CDR2 from the germline V gene are MGHRA and YSYEKL. V shed 4 bases, J shed 2 bases, and the junction held 19 bases outside the gene matches.

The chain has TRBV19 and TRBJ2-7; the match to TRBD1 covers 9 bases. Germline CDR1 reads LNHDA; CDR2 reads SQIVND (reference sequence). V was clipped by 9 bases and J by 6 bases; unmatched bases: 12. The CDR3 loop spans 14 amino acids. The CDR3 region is CASRNPGTGSEQYF. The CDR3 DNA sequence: TGTGCCAGCCGAAACCCCGGGACAGGGAGCGAGCAGTACTTC.

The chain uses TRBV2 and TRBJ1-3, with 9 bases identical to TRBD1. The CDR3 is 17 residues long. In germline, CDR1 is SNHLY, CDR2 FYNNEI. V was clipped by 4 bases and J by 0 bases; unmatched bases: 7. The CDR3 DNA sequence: TGTGCCAGCAGTGTACGACCGGGACAGGGCTCTGGAAACACCATATATTTT. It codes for CASSVRPGQGSGNTIYF.

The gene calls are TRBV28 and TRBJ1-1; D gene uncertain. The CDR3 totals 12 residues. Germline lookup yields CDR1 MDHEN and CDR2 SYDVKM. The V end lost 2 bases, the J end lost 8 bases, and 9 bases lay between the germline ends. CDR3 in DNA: TGTGCCAGCAGTTTAGAACGGAGAGAAGCTTTCTTT. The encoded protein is CASSLERREAFF.